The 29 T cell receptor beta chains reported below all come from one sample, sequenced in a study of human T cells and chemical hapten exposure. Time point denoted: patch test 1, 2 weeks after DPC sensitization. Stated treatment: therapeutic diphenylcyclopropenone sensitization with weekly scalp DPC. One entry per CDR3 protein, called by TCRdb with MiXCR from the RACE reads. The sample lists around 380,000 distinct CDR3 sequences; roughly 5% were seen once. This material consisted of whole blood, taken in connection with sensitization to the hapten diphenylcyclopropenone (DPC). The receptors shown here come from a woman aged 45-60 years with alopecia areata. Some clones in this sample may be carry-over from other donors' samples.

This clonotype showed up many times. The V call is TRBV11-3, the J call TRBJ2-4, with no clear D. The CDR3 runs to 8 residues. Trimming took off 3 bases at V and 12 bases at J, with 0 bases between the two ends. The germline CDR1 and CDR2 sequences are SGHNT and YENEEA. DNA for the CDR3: TGTGCCAGCAGCTTTCAGTACTTC. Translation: CASSFQYF.

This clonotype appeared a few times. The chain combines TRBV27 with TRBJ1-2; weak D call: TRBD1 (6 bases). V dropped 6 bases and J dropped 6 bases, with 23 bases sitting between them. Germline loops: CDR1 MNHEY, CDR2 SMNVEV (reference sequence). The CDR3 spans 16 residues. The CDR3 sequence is CASSPLVGGGADGYTF. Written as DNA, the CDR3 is TGTGCCAGCAGCCCTCTAGTCGGGGGGGGCGCGGATGGCTACACCTTC.

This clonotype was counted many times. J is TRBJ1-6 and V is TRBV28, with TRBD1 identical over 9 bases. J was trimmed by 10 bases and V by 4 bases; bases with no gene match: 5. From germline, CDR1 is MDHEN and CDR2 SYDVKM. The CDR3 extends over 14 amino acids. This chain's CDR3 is CASSSTGGRSPLHF. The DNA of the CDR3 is TGTGCCAGCAGTTCGACAGGGGGTAGATCACCCCTCCACTTT.

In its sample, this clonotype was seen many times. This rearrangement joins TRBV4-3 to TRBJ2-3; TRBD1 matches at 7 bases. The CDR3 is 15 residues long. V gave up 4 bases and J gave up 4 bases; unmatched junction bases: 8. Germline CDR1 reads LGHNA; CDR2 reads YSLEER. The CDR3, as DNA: TGCGCCAGCAGCCGAGGGGCAGGGGGAGCAGATACGCAGTATTTT. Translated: CASSRGAGGADTQYF.

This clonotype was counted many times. DNA for the CDR3: TGTGCAAGTCGACTTGGCATTTTT. Residues: CASRLGIF. The chain combines TRBV12-2 with TRBJ1-4. TRBV12-2 counts as a pseudogene. The CDR3 is 8 amino acids.

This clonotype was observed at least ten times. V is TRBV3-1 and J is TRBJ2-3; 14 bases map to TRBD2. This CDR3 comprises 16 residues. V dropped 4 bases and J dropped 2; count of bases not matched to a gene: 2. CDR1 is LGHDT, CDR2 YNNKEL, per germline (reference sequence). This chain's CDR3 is CASSRGLAGATDTQYF. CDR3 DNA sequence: TGTGCCAGCAGCCGGGGACTAGCGGGGGCCACAGATACGCAGTATTTT.

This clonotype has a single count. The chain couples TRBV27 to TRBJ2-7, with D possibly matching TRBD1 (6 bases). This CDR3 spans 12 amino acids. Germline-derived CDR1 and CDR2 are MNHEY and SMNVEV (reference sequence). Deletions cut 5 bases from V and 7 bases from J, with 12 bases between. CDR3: CASSHRAREQYF. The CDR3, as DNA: TGTGCCAGCAGTCACAGGGCCAGGGAGCAGTACTTC.

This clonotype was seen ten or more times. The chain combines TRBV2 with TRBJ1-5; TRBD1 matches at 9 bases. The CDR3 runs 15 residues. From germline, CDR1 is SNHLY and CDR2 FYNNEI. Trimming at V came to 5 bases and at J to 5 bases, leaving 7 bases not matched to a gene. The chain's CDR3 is CASSSPGQGDQPQHF. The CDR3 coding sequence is TGTGCCAGCAGTAGCCCGGGACAGGGTGATCAGCCCCAGCATTTT. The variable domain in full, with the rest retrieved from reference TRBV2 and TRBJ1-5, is EPEVTQTPSHQVTQMGQEVILRCVPISNHLYFYWYRQILGQKVEFLVSFYNNEISEKSEIFDDQFSVERPDGSNFTLKIRSTKLEDSAMYFCASSSPGQGDQPQHFGDGTRLSIL.

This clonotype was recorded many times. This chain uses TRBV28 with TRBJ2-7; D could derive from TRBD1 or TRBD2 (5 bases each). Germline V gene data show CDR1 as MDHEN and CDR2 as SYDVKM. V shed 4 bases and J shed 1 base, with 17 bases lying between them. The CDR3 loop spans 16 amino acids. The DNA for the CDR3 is TGTGCCAGCAGTTCCCCAACCGGGACGGCTTCCTACGAGCAGTACTTC. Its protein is CASSSPTGTASYEQYF.

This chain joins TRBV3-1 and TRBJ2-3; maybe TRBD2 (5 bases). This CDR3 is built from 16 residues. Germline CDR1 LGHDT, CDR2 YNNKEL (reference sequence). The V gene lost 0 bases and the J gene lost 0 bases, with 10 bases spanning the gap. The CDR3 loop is CASSQEAALSTDTQYF. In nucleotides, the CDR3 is TGTGCCAGCAGCCAAGAAGCGGCTCTTAGCACAGATACGCAGTATTTT.

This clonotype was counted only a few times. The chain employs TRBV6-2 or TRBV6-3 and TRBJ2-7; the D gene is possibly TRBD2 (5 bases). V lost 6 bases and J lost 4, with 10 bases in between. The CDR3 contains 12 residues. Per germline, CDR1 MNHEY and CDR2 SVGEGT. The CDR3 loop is CASRLGEYEQYF. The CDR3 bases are TGTGCCAGCAGACTAGGAGAGTACGAGCAGTACTTC.

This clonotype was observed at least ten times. The CDR3 region has the DNA TGTGCCAGCACGCCGGGACAGATTAATGAAAAACTGTTTTTT. Protein sequence: CASTPGQINEKLFF. The chain recombines TRBV5-5 with TRBJ1-4, with 7 bases fitting TRBD1. Losses at the gene ends were 6 bases for V and 4 bases for J; bases not matched to a gene: 6. The germline gives CDR1 SGHKS, CDR2 YYEKEE (reference sequence). The CDR3 consists of 14 residues.

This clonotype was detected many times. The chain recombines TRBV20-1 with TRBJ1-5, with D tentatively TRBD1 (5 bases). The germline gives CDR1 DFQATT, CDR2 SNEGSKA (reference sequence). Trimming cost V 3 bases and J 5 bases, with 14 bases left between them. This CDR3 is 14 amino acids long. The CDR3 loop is CSASIREGDQPQHF. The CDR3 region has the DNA TGCAGTGCTAGTATAAGGGAAGGGGATCAGCCCCAGCATTTT.

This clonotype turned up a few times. The CDR3 coding sequence is TGTGCCAGCAGTTATTGGGGGTACACTGAAGCTTTCTTT. Encoded protein: CASSYWGYTEAFF. This sequence joins TRBV6-2 or TRBV6-3 and TRBJ1-1; D might be TRBD1 (5 bases). Germline V CDR1 and CDR2: MNHEY, SVGEGT. The V and J ends lost 3 bases and 3 bases respectively, with 8 bases between them. The CDR3 sequence is 13 residues long.

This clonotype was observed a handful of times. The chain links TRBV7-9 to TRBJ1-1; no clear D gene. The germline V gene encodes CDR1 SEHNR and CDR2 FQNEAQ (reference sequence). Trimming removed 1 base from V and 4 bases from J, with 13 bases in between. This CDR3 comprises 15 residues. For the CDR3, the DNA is TGTGCCAGCAGCTTAGGCAGGAATTTGGCCACTGAAGCTTTCTTT. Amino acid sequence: CASSLGRNLATEAFF.

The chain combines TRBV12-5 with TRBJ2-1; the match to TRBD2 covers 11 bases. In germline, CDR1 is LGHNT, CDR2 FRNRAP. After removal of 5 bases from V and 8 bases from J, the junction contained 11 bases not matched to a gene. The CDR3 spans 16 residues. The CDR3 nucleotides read TGTGCTAGTGGTATATTCGCTAGCGGGGGGAGGGATGAGCAGTTCTTC. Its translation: CASGIFASGGRDEQFF.

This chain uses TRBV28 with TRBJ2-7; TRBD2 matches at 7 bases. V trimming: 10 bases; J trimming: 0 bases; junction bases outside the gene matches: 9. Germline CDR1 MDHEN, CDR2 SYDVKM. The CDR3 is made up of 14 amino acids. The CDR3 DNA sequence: TGTGCCATCCAAGAGGTAGCGGGCTCCTACGAGCAGTACTTC. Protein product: CAIQEVAGSYEQYF. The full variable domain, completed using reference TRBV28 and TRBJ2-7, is DVKVTQSSRYLVKRTGEKVFLECVQDMDHENMFWYRQDPGLGLRLIYFSYDVKMKEKGDIPEGYSVSREKKERFSLILESASTNQTSMYLCAIQEVAGSYEQYFGPGTRLTVT.

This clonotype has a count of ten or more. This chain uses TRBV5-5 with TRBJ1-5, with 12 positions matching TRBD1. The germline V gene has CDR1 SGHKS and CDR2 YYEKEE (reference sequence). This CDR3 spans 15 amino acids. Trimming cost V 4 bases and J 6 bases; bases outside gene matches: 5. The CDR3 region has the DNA TGTGCCAGCAGCAGGGACAGGGGGCTCGGTCAGCCCCAGCATTTT. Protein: CASSRDRGLGQPQHF.

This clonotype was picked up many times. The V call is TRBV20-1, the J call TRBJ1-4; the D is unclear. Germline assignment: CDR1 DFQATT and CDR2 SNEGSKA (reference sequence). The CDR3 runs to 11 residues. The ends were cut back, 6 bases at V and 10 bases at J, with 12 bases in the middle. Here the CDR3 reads CSALLMGKLFF. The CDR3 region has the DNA TGCAGTGCATTACTTATGGGAAAACTGTTTTTT.

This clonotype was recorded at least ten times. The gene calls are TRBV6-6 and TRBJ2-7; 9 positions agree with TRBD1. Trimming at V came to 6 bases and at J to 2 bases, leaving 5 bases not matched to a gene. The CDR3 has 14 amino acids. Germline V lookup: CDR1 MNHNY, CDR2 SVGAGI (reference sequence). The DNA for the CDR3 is TGTGCCAGCAGCAGGGGGACAGGGACCTACGAGCAGTACTTC. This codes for CASSRGTGTYEQYF.

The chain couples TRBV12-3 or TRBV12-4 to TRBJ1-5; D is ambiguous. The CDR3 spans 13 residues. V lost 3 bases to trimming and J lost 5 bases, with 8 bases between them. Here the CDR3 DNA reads TGTGCCAGCAGTTTCGGAGGGCATCAGCCCCAGCATTTT. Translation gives CASSFGGHQPQHF.

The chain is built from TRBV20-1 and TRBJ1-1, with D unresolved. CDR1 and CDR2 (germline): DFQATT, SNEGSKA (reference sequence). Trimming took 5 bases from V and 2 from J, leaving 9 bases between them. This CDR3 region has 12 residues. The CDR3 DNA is TGCAGTGCTTGGATCAGAAACACTGAAGCTTTCTTT. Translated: CSAWIRNTEAFF.

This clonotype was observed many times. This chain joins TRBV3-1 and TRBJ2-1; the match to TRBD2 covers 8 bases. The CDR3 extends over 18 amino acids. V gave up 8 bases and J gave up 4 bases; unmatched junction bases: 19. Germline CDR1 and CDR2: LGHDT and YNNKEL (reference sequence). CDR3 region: CASCKAPLRGGRYNEQFF. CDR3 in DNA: TGTGCCAGCTGCAAAGCCCCGCTCCGGGGGGGCCGTTACAATGAGCAGTTCTTC.

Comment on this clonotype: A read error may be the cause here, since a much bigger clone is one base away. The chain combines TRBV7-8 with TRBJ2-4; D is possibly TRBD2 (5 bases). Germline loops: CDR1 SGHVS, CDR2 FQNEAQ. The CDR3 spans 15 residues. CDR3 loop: CASSSNTLAKNIQHF. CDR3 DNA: TGTGCCAGCAGCTCAAATACGCTAGCCAAAAACATTCAGCACTTC.

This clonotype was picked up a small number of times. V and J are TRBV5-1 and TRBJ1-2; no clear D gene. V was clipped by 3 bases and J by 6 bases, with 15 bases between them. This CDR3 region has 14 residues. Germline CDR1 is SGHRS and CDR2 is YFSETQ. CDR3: CASSSPKPTDGYTF. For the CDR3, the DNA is TGCGCCAGCAGCTCACCGAAACCGACCGATGGCTACACCTTC.

The chain's CDR3 is CASSYPGGGSDEQYF. DNA of the CDR3: TGTGCCAGCAGTTACCCGGGGGGGGGATCGGACGAGCAGTACTTC. The rearrangement links TRBV6-5 to TRBJ2-7; 8 positions match TRBD2. The trim removed 2 bases at V and 5 bases at J, leaving 8 bases unmatched. The CDR3 totals 15 residues. Germline V gene sequence: CDR1 MNHEY, CDR2 SVGAGI.

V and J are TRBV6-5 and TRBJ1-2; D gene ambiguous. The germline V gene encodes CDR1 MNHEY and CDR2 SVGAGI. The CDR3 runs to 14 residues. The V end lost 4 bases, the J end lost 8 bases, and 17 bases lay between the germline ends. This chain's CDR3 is CASSLGRRSKGYTF. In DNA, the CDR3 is TGTGCCAGCAGTTTAGGCAGACGCAGTAAAGGCTACACCTTC.

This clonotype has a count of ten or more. The CDR3 DNA follows: TGTGCCAGCAGCAAACCCATGACACTCGGAGGTCGCTATGGCTACACCTTC. Residues: CASSKPMTLGGRYGYTF. V is TRBV21-1 and J is TRBJ1-2. TRBV21-1 is termed a pseudogene. This CDR3 contains 17 residues.

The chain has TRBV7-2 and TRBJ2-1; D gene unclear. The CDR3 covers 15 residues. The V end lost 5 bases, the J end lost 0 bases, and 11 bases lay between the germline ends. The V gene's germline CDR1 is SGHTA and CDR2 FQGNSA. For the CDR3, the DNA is TGTGCCAGCAGCCGGTCCTGGGACTCCTACAATGAGCAGTTCTTC. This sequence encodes CASSRSWDSYNEQFF.